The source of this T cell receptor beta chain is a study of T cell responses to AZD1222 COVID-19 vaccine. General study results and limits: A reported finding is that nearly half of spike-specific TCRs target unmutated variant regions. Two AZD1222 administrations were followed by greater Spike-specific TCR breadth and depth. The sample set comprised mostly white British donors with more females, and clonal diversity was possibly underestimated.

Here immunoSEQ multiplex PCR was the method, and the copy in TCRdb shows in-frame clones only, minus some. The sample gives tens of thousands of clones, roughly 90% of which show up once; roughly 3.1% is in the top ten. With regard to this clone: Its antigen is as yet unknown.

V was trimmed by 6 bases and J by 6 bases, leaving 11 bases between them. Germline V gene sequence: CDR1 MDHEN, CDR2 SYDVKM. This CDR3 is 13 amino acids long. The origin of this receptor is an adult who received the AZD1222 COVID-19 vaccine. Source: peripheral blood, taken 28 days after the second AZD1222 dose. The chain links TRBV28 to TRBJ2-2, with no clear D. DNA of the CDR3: TGTGCCAGCAGACTTCCCGCAGCCGGGGAGCTGTTTTTT. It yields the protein CASRLPAAGELFF.